This T cell receptor beta chain was found in a study of blood T cell repertoires in COVID-19. On the study more broadly: PBMCs, B-cell-depleted T cells, or T cells provided the cDNA or gDNA that made up the material.

Sequencing used immunoSEQ multiplex PCR; TCRdb keeps in-frame clones, though not all of them. The table records roughly 150,000 clones, about four fifths of them present only once. In its sample, this clone was seen once. Specimen: peripheral blood. The clonotype was recovered from a man aged 60 to 69 with active or convalescent COVID-19.

CDR3 region: CASSQEDRSDEQFF. The DNA for the CDR3 is TGCGCCAGCAGCCAAGAGGACAGGTCCGATGAGCAGTTCTTC. The J gene is TRBJ2-1, the V gene TRBV4-1, with 7 bases lining up with TRBD1. The trim removed 0 bases at V and 8 bases at J, leaving 4 bases unmatched. In germline, CDR1 is MGHRA, CDR2 YSYEKL. This CDR3 has 14 residues.